This is a list of T cell receptor beta chains from one sample in a study of blood T cell repertoires in COVID-19. The assay was immunoSEQ multiplex PCR, and TCRdb's table has in-frame clones only and misses some. Here the sample spans about 390,000 clones, around nine tenths being singletons. Sequenced material: PBMCs or T cells enriched from blood (not recorded which). The receptors shown here come from a woman between 50 and 59 years old who had recovered from COVID-19. Each CDR3 is given with its conserved first and last residue. The D gene is left open where the match is weak. Where a row states a size, it is once, few, many or the class of an expanded clone; other rows omit it.

size,J,V,D,DNA,CDR3
-,TRBJ1-6,TRBV2,-,TGTGCCAGCAGGATGGAAGGGGGGGCTAATTCACCCCTCCACTTT,CASRMEGGANSPLHF
once,TRBJ2-2,TRBV5-4,TRBD1,TGTGCCAGCAGCGACCACCGGGACAGGGTAGACGGGGAGCTGTTTTTT,CASSDHRDRVDGELFF
-,TRBJ2-3,TRBV3-1/TRBV3-2,-,TGTGCCAGCAGCCAATCGGATACGCAGTATTTT,CASSQSDTQYF
-,TRBJ2-7,TRBV6-5,-,TGTGCCAGCAGACTTACAGGGTATCTGAACGAGCAGTACTTC,CASRLTGYLNEQYF
-,TRBJ1-4,TRBV7-9,TRBD1,TGTGCCAGCAGCTTCCAAACCGGGACAGGGAATGAAAAACTGTTTTTT,CASSFQTGTGNEKLFF
-,TRBJ2-7,TRBV19,-,TGTGCCAGTAGTATTCTGGACAGCCCCTACGAGCAGTACTTC,CASSILDSPYEQYF
-,TRBJ1-5,TRBV20-1,-,TGCAGTGCAAGCGGGGGGCAGCCCCAGCATTTT,CSASGGQPQHF
-,TRBJ2-1,TRBV30,TRBD2,TGTGCCTGGAGTGTACCCCCGACTAGCGGGGGGGCGGATCATGAGCAGTTCTTC,CAWSVPPTSGGADHEQFF
once,TRBJ1-4,TRBV7-6,-,TGTGCCAGCAGCTTAGGTCTACCTCCCGGCGACAGCAGAGAAAAACTGTTTTTT,CASSLGLPPGDSREKLFF
-,TRBJ1-5,TRBV2,TRBD1,TGTGCCAGCAGCCCAGGGGGCCCTCAGCCCCAGCATTTT,CASSPGGPQPQHF
-,TRBJ1-5,TRBV2,-,TGTGCCAGCTTGGGGAGGGATCAGCCCCAGCATTTT,CASLGRDQPQHF
-,TRBJ1-4,TRBV5-5,-,TGTGCCAGCAGCTTGGCCCTCACACGCTTATCTAATGAAAAACTGTTTTTT,CASSLALTRLSNEKLFF
-,TRBJ1-1,TRBV7-9,-,TGTGCCAGCAGTTGGGGCCGGGCTTTCTTT,CASSWGRAFF
-,TRBJ1-3,TRBV9,-,TGTGCCAGCAGCGTGGGAGGGGCGGCGGGAAACACCATATATTTT,CASSVGGAAGNTIYF
-,TRBJ1-5,TRBV5-8,-,TGTGCCAGCAGCGCCTTGGGAGGGGGCAATCAGCCCCAGCATTTT,CASSALGGGNQPQHF
-,TRBJ1-1,TRBV5-1,TRBD1,TGCGCCAGCAGACAGGGGGGAGACACTGAAGCTTTCTTT,CASRQGGDTEAFF
-,TRBJ1-3,TRBV15,-,TGTGCCACCAGCAGAGACAGGGCACCAATGGACACCATATATTTT,CATSRDRAPMDTIYF
-,TRBJ2-1,TRBV27,-,TGTGCCAGCAGTTACCGAGGGCGCTACAATGAGCAGTTCTTC,CASSYRGRYNEQFF
-,TRBJ1-1,TRBV5-1,-,TGCGCCAGCAGCACGGGGGACCCAAAGAACACTGAAGCTTTCTTT,CASSTGDPKNTEAFF
-,TRBJ1-1,TRBV5-5,-,TGTGCCAGCAGCTTGCGAGGGATCCTCACTGAAGCTTTCTTT,CASSLRGILTEAFF
-,TRBJ2-7,TRBV11-2,-,TGTGCCAGCAGCTTAGATCATCGCAGTTACGAGCAGTACTTC,CASSLDHRSYEQYF
once,TRBJ2-3,TRBV24-1,-,TGTGCCACCAGTGAGGGAAGACGGGGAAATCTGGATACGCAGTATTTT,CATSEGRRGNLDTQYF
-,TRBJ2-3,TRBV10-3,-,TGTGCCATCAGTGAGTCCCTGGCAGGGCCGGTTACAGATACGCAGTATTTT,CAISESLAGPVTDTQYF
few,TRBJ2-7,TRBV29-1,-,TGCAGCGTCATGATTGAGGGCGAGCAGTACTTC,CSVMIEGEQYF
-,TRBJ1-6,TRBV29-1,-,TGCAGCGTGCGGAGGACCTATAATTCACCCCTCCACTTT,CSVRRTYNSPLHF
-,TRBJ2-7,TRBV5-1,TRBD2,TGCGCCAGCAGCTCCAGCGGGGGGACAACCGAGCAGTACTTC,CASSSSGGTTEQYF
once,TRBJ1-3,TRBV7-9,TRBD1,TGTGCCAGCAGTTATACCAGACAGGGGGCTGGAAACACCATATATTTT,CASSYTRQGAGNTIYF
-,TRBJ1-2,TRBV9,-,TGTGCCAGCAGCCCGAGGGCGACCCAGTCTCCCAGCTATGGCTACACCTTC,CASSPRATQSPSYGYTF
-,TRBJ1-2,TRBV6-1,-,TGTGCCAGCAGTGAATTGGAGGGCCGTGGCTACACCTTC,CASSELEGRGYTF
-,TRBJ2-5,TRBV5-1,TRBD1,TGCGCCAGCAGCTTGGAACAGGGGGTGACCCAGTACTTC,CASSLEQGVTQYF
-,TRBJ2-1,TRBV5-1,-,TGCGCCAGCTCCGCGGGGGCCGGATACAATGAGCAGTTCTTC,CASSAGAGYNEQFF
-,TRBJ2-2,TRBV27,TRBD2,TGTGCCAGCAGTTTCCCTGTGGTAGCGGGGGTGACCGGGGAGCTGTTTTTT,CASSFPVVAGVTGELFF
once,TRBJ2-7,TRBV28,-,TGTGCCAGCAGTTTATCCCAGGCATGGCAGTACTTC,CASSLSQAWQYF
-,TRBJ1-2,TRBV6-4,-,TGTGCCAGCAGTGAGCAGGGGAGTCATGGCTACACCTTC,CASSEQGSHGYTF
-,TRBJ1-1,TRBV2,-,TGTGCCAGCAAAGGGGTCTCTGAAGCTTTCTTT,CASKGVSEAFF
-,TRBJ2-5,TRBV5-4,TRBD2,TGTGCCAGCAGCTGGGGAGCGGGGGGGGTTGGAGAGACCCAGTACTTC,CASSWGAGGVGETQYF
-,TRBJ2-3,TRBV9,-,TGTGCCAGCAGCGAGGACCCCCGGGGAGATACGCAGTATTTT,CASSEDPRGDTQYF
-,TRBJ2-2,TRBV2,TRBD2,TGTGCCAGCAGTCATGGGACTAGCCCCACCGGGGAGCTGTTTTTT,CASSHGTSPTGELFF
-,TRBJ2-7,TRBV6-5,TRBD1,TGTGCCACGGACAGGGACTCCTACGAGCAGTACTTC,CATDRDSYEQYF
-,TRBJ1-1,TRBV7-2,TRBD1,TGTGCCAGCAGCTTAGATGGTGGACAGGGGCCGAGAGCTTTCTTT,CASSLDGGQGPRAFF
-,TRBJ1-2,TRBV29-1,-,TGCAGCGTTGGGCCAGAAAACTATGGCTACACCTTC,CSVGPENYGYTF
once,TRBJ2-3,TRBV29-1,-,TGCAGCGTTGGGAATCTAGGCTCAGATACGCAGTATTTT,CSVGNLGSDTQYF
-,TRBJ1-1,TRBV5-1,-,TGCGCCAGCAGCTTGGTCGAACTGAGGGCGGCTACCGAAGCTTTCTTT,CASSLVELRAATEAFF
-,TRBJ1-3,TRBV18,TRBD1,TGTGCCAGCTCACCAACGCAGGTCAGGGGGCCTGGAAACACCATATATTTT,CASSPTQVRGPGNTIYF
-,TRBJ1-6,TRBV6-2/TRBV6-3,-,TGTGCCAGCAGTTCGGGGGAGCCCCTCCACTTT,CASSSGEPLHF
-,TRBJ2-1,TRBV19,TRBD2,TGTGCCAGTAGTCCCAGAACGGGACTAGCGGGGGGATCTGGCTACAATGAGCAGTTCTTC,CASSPRTGLAGGSGYNEQFF
-,TRBJ1-3,TRBV4-1,-,TGCGCCAGCAGCCACCTCTGGGACATAAGAAACACCATATATTTT,CASSHLWDIRNTIYF
once,TRBJ1-1,TRBV28,-,TGTGCCAGCACTACCCAAAGAGTCAGGGTCACTGAAGCTTTCTTT,CASTTQRVRVTEAFF
-,TRBJ2-2,TRBV28,TRBD2,TGTGCCAGCAGTACCAGACTAGCGGGGTCCGGGGAGCTGTTTTTT,CASSTRLAGSGELFF
once,TRBJ1-2,TRBV18,-,TGTGCCAGCTCACCAAGTTCGACAGAGGATGGCTACACCTTC,CASSPSSTEDGYTF
once,TRBJ1-6,TRBV14,-,TGTGCCAGCAGCCAAGGACAGGTATACTTTAATTCACCCCTCCACTTT,CASSQGQVYFNSPLHF
once,TRBJ2-7,TRBV10-2,-,TGCGCCAGCAGCGGGGTACTCTCCTACGAGCAGTACTTC,CASSGVLSYEQYF
-,TRBJ1-1,TRBV9,TRBD1,TGTGCCAGCAGCCGCAACAGGGGCCGAGTTCAGTACACTGAAGCTTTCTTT,CASSRNRGRVQYTEAFF
-,TRBJ1-2,TRBV24-1,TRBD1,TGTGCCTCGGGGACAGGGGTTACCTACACCTTC,CASGTGVTYTF
-,TRBJ1-1,TRBV19,-,TGTGCCAGTACCCTGGGAGGGGGGAACACTGAAGCTTTCTTT,CASTLGGGNTEAFF
-,TRBJ2-6,TRBV19,-,TGTGCCAGCGAGCCATACAGGTTTGGCGCCAACGTCCTGACTTTC,CASEPYRFGANVLTF